This T cell receptor (beta chain) stems from a study of blood T cell repertoires in COVID-19 (TCRdb year 2020). Background on the whole study: Samples covering the acute and convalescent phases of COVID-19 were provided by collaborators in the United States, Italy and Spain. The material from the prospective study consisted of cDNA or gDNA derived from T cells, B-cell-depleted T cells, or PBMCs. Subjects who had been exposed to COVID-19, were actively infected with it, or had recovered from it provided the deeply sampled blood TCRbeta repertoires that made up the dataset. The repertoires were released in a freely available public database intended as a resource for research on the immune response to SARS-CoV-2. The samples were drawn from the first 160 participants of the ongoing ImmuneRACE study and from 1,254 subjects provided by 6 global collaborators. Sample metadata almost always included a de-identified subject ID, COVID-19 status, age in years and sex. Where available, HLA class I and class II types were obtained from metadata supplied by the sample provider rather than from assay-based typing. What the research found in general, with its limitations: The quantity of clinical and demographic metadata differed by source and by participant and was supplied without curation.

Whole blood was collected in K2EDTA tubes by collaborating institutions according to the institutions' own protocols. For TCRbeta analysis, collaborators shipped samples in one of three forms: frozen whole blood, isolated PBMCs, or DNA extracted from either of those sample types. TCRbeta CDR3 regions were amplified from genomic DNA by means of the immunoSEQ Assay, a bias-controlled multiplex PCR. In the source study's methods: The number of nucleated cells in each sample was estimated from the amplification of reference gene primers within the assay. To quantify the absolute abundance of each unique TCRbeta CDR3 rearrangement, sequence reads were collapsed and filtered. For each sample, productive Simpson clonality was calculated by taking the square root of Simpson's diversity index across productive rearrangements. Not all clones reach the TCRdb copy of this immuneACCESS table, which keeps in-frame sequences only. Checked studies attribute under half of the gap to unresolved V genes and leave the rest unexplained. The DNA was the basis for D and trimming; V, J and clone size are from that table. Across this sample there are over 85,000 clones, with roughly 87% seen only once. The top ten constitute 4% to 5.5% of the sample.

The CDR3 runs 14 residues from the cysteine to the phenylalanine. The CDR3 DNA has 42 bases and is translated from base 1. According to the germline V gene, CDR1 reads MNHEY and CDR2 reads SVGAGI. V loses 6 bases, J loses 6 bases, and the germline ends lie 17 bases apart. Regarding this clone: This clone's antigen is unknown. One base away there is no much larger clone; base qualities are not given.

The specimen sequenced was peripheral blood. This clonotype originated in a man between 65 and 80 years old with acute or convalescent COVID-19. The chain joins TRBV6-5 to TRBJ1-1; no confident D gene assignment can be made. The sequenced DNA is TGTGCCAGCAGACCGACTAGGCCCGGCGCTGAAGCTTTCTTT. The resulting protein is CASRPTRPGAEAFF.